This TCR beta chain came from a study of cytomegalovirus exposure and HLA in healthy donors. Study summary: In a later analysis, the 120 or so validation repertoires were reported to have used the same platform as the 600 to 800 first-cohort repertoires. The study's findings and limits: Across donors, most TCRs were seen rarely, yet some public ones were widespread. In vitro checks showed that a few CMV-associated chains really do target CMV antigens. According to a later analysis, TCR clusters from the first cohort tended to co-occur in the 120 or so validation repertoires.

Trimming at V came to 2 bases and at J to 2 bases, leaving 5 bases not matched to a gene. The CDR3 is made up of 15 amino acids. The germline V gene encodes CDR1 SGHVS and CDR2 FQNEAQ. With regard to this clone: Its antigen is currently unknown.

Here immunoSEQ multiplex PCR was the method, and the copy in TCRdb shows in-frame clones only, minus some. The sample shows almost 75,000 clones, just under 85% of them seen only once. This TCR derives from a man aged 30 to 39 in good health and CMV-seronegative. The specimen was PBMCs. This chain links TRBV7-8 with TRBJ2-7, with 8 bases lining up with TRBD2. The CDR3 here is CASSLRSRGAYEQYF. The CDR3 DNA is TGTGCCAGCAGCTTACGATCGCGGGGGGCCTACGAGCAGTACTTC.